The rows below give T cell receptor beta chains drawn from one sample of a study of spatial heterogeneity in lung cancer. TCRdb passed the 5' RACE reads through MiXCR, listing each CDR3 protein once. The sample gives about 17,000 distinct CDR3 sequences, 6.2% of which show up once; 6.8% is in the top ten. The starting material was lung tumor tissue, obtained at surgery. The receptors originated from a male donor with early-stage non-small cell lung cancer. The CDR3 runs from the conserved cysteine through the conserved F or W. Fields, in order: V gene, J gene, clone size, D gene, CDR3 protein, CDR3 DNA. D genes are given only for firm matches. The size of a clone is reported for some rows only, either as once, few or many, or as a class for expanded clones.

TRBV12-3/TRBV12-4	TRBJ1-2	NA	NA	CASGGGGLNYGYTF	TGTGCCAGCGGTGGCGGGGGGCTCAACTATGGCTACACCTTC
TRBV20-1	TRBJ2-7	NA	TRBD2	CSARPGSGSQYEQYF	TGCAGTGCTAGACCGGGTAGCGGGAGTCAATACGAGCAGTACTTC
TRBV12-3/TRBV12-4	TRBJ1-1	few	TRBD1	CASRGQGRTEAFF	TGTGCCAGCAGGGGACAGGGGCGCACTGAAGCTTTCTTT
TRBV6-6	TRBJ2-3	many	NA	CASSYGSLGDTQYF	TGTGCCAGCAGTTATGGTTCTTTGGGGGATACGCAGTATTTT
TRBV7-2	TRBJ1-1	many	NA	CASSPRLNTEAFF	TGTGCCAGCAGCCCAAGGCTGAACACTGAAGCTTTCTTT
TRBV6-2/TRBV6-3	TRBJ1-2	few	NA	CASSYPPLSIDGYTF	TGTGCCAGCAGTTACCCGCCTCTCTCAATCGATGGCTACACCTTC
TRBV6-5	TRBJ2-7	few	NA	CASSYQGGPSYEQYF	TGTGCCAGCAGTTACCAAGGGGGGCCTTCCTACGAGCAGTACTTC
TRBV6-5	TRBJ2-3	many	TRBD1	CASSRQGARTDTQYF	TGTGCCAGCAGTCGACAGGGGGCAAGGACAGATACGCAGTATTTT
TRBV20-1	TRBJ2-7	NA	TRBD2	CSANSGGYRYEQYF	TGCAGTGCTAACAGCGGGGGTTATCGCTACGAGCAGTACTTC
TRBV11-1	TRBJ2-2	few	NA	CASSAPLAANTGELFF	TGTGCCAGCTCGGCCCCGTTAGCGGCGAACACCGGGGAGCTGTTTTTT
TRBV20-1	TRBJ1-1	many	NA	CSARAGDQAFF	TGCAGTGCTAGAGCGGGGGACCAAGCTTTCTTT
TRBV6-5	TRBJ2-3	many	NA	CASSPGQMTDTQYF	TGTGCCAGCAGCCCAGGACAGATGACAGATACGCAGTATTTT
TRBV3-1	TRBJ1-2	NA	NA	CASSPSTVNYGYTF	TGTGCCAGCAGCCCCAGCACTGTGAACTATGGCTACACCTTC
TRBV7-6	TRBJ2-7	few	TRBD2	CASSSTSGWGEQYF	TGTGCCAGCAGCTCCACTAGCGGGTGGGGCGAGCAGTACTTC
TRBV7-2	TRBJ2-1	many	TRBD2	CASSLGARGGSF	TGTGCCAGCAGCCTAGGGGCGCGGGGGGGCTCCTTC
TRBV5-5	TRBJ1-2	NA	NA	CASGPQAGNGYTF	TGTGCCAGCGGCCCCCAAGCAGGGAATGGCTACACCTTC
TRBV29-1	TRBJ1-1	many	NA	CSVVPQMNTEAFF	TGCAGCGTCGTCCCCCAGATGAACACTGAAGCTTTCTTT
TRBV7-6	TRBJ2-3	NA	NA	CASSFYICSARASTDTQYF	NA
TRBV5-1	TRBJ2-5	many	NA	CASSLPMGEEVTQYF	TGCGCCAGCAGCTTACCGATGGGGGAAGAGGTGACCCAGTACTTC
TRBV9	TRBJ2-3	many	NA	CASSVRGARFFTDTQYF	TGTGCCAGCAGCGTAAGGGGGGCGAGATTTTTCACAGATACGCAGTATTTT
TRBV19	TRBJ2-7	many	NA	CASSTTSQGTEQYF	TGTGCCAGTAGTACTACTTCACAGGGGACTGAGCAGTACTTC
TRBV2	TRBJ2-2	many	TRBD1	CASSERPGGDTGELFF	TGTGCCAGCAGTGAAAGGCCAGGGGGCGACACCGGGGAGCTGTTTTTT
TRBV12-3/TRBV12-4	TRBJ2-2	NA	NA	CASSSLTGTGELFF	TGTGCCAGCAGTTCCTTGACTGGCACCGGGGAGCTGTTTTTT
TRBV12-3/TRBV12-4	TRBJ2-3	many	NA	CASSFGGTDTQYF	TGTGCCAGCAGTTTTGGGGGCACAGATACGCAGTATTTT
TRBV7-9	TRBJ1-1	many	NA	CASRDPAGPEAFF	TGTGCCAGCAGGGACCCAGCGGGCCCTGAAGCTTTCTTT
TRBV11-2	TRBJ2-2	few	NA	CASSLDGGNTGELFF	TGTGCCAGCAGCTTAGATGGCGGGAACACCGGGGAGCTGTTTTTT
TRBV20-1	TRBJ2-7	many	TRBD1	CSARGQAYEQYF	TGCAGTGCAAGGGGACAGGCCTACGAGCAGTACTTC
TRBV7-2	TRBJ1-1	many	NA	CASTWKSGNTEAFF	TGTGCCAGCACCTGGAAGTCAGGGAACACTGAAGCTTTCTTT
TRBV5-1	TRBJ2-1	many	NA	CASSLAGSYNEQFF	TGCGCCAGCAGCTTGGCGGGCTCCTACAATGAGCAGTTCTTC
TRBV7-8	TRBJ2-7	medium-sized	TRBD2	CASSAQPSGGTEEQYF	TGTGCCAGCAGCGCTCAACCTAGCGGGGGCACTGAGGAGCAGTACTTC
TRBV6-5	TRBJ2-5	many	TRBD2	CASQGSGRETQYF	TGTGCCAGCCAAGGAAGCGGGAGAGAGACCCAGTACTTC
TRBV6-5	TRBJ2-1	many	TRBD2	CASSSLSGISYNEQFF	TGTGCCAGCAGTTCCCTTAGCGGGATATCCTACAATGAGCAGTTCTTC
TRBV6-2/TRBV6-3	TRBJ2-5	NA	NA	CASTIGPGGLSETQYF	TGTGCCAGCACCATCGGACCTGGGGGGTTGAGCGAGACCCAGTACTTC
TRBV6-2/TRBV6-3	TRBJ2-5	many	TRBD2	CASSYSTSGDPQETQYF	TGTGCCAGCAGTTACTCCACTAGCGGGGACCCCCAAGAGACCCAGTACTTC
TRBV12-3/TRBV12-4	TRBJ1-4	few	NA	CASSLELGQIGKLFF	TGTGCCAGCAGTTTAGAACTGGGACAAATAGGAAAACTGTTTTTT
TRBV7-8	TRBJ2-7	large	TRBD1	CASSIPDRTYEQYF	TGTGCCAGCAGCATCCCGGACAGGACCTACGAGCAGTACTTC
TRBV18	TRBJ1-1	many	NA	CASSEQDNTEAFF	TGTGCCAGCTCAGAACAGGATAACACTGAAGCTTTCTTT
TRBV5-4	TRBJ2-7	many	NA	CASSESGNYEQYF	TGTGCCAGCAGCGAGTCGGGGAACTACGAGCAGTACTTC
TRBV15	TRBJ2-5	many	NA	CATSRTGFQETQYF	TGTGCCACCAGCAGGACAGGATTCCAAGAGACCCAGTACTTC
TRBV28	TRBJ2-7	NA	NA	CASSLRVGEQYF	TGTGCCAGCAGTTTGAGGGTGGGAGAGCAGTACTTC
TRBV18	TRBJ2-7	NA	TRBD2	CASSTSGSHEQYF	TGTGCCAGCTCAACTAGCGGGAGTCACGAGCAGTACTTC
TRBV7-2	TRBJ2-2	many	NA	CASRRQGGAGELFF	TGTGCCAGCAGGCGACAGGGAGGCGCCGGGGAGCTGTTTTTT
TRBV6-2/TRBV6-3	TRBJ1-5	many	NA	CASSYSRRGGNQPQHF	TGTGCCAGCAGTTACTCGCGACGGGGTGGCAATCAGCCCCAGCATTTT
TRBV2	TRBJ2-7	few	NA	CASTLTSGDFSEQYF	TGTGCCAGCACCCTGACGAGCGGCGACTTCAGCGAGCAGTACTTC
TRBV7-9	TRBJ2-7	many	NA	CASSSGLSYEQYF	TGTGCCAGCAGCTCCGGCCTCTCCTACGAGCAGTACTTC
TRBV11-2	TRBJ1-1	many	NA	CASSLDTNTEAFF	TGTGCCAGCAGCCTGGACACGAACACTGAAGCTTTCTTT
TRBV7-7	TRBJ2-5	many	NA	CASSWGFGETQYF	TGTGCCAGCAGCTGGGGGTTTGGCGAGACCCAGTACTTC
TRBV10-3	TRBJ2-3	many	NA	CAISERPRDYSTDTQYF	TGTGCCATCAGTGAAAGGCCCAGGGATTATAGCACAGATACGCAGTATTTT
TRBV12-3/TRBV12-4	TRBJ1-3	many	NA	CASDGGRLTGNTIYF	TGTGCCAGCGACGGGGGCCGGCTTACTGGAAACACCATATATTTT
TRBV9	TRBJ1-4	medium-sized	NA	CASSVEGFLNEKLFF	TGTGCCAGCAGCGTAGAGGGTTTCCTTAATGAAAAACTGTTTTTT
TRBV27	TRBJ2-7	many	NA	CASGLGREEQYF	TGTGCCAGCGGGCTAGGAAGGGAGGAGCAGTACTTC
TRBV4-3	TRBJ1-5	many	NA	CASSQVRASNQPQHF	TGCGCCAGCAGCCAAGTCAGGGCTAGCAATCAGCCCCAGCATTTT
TRBV5-6	TRBJ2-7	many	TRBD2	CASSLPVASGSYEQYF	TGTGCCAGCAGCCTCCCGGTTGCTAGCGGGAGCTACGAGCAGTACTTC
TRBV7-9	TRBJ1-2	many	NA	CASTVDILYGYTF	TGTGCCAGCACTGTGGACATCCTCTATGGCTACACCTTC
TRBV7-2	TRBJ2-7	few	TRBD1	CASSYGQGNEQYF	TGTGCCAGCAGCTACGGACAGGGCAACGAGCAGTACTTC
TRBV20-1	TRBJ2-1	NA	NA	CSARGWDWGAGNEQFF	TGCAGTGCTAGAGGGTGGGATTGGGGGGCTGGCAATGAGCAGTTCTTC
TRBV10-3	TRBJ2-1	many	TRBD1	CAIRGDRGFYNEQFF	TGTGCCATCAGAGGGGACAGGGGGTTCTACAATGAGCAGTTCTTC